The sequence of this TCR beta chain was determined in a study of PD-L1 blockade in urothelial cancer. The time point: peripheral blood 6 weeks after treatment start. Measured with immunoSEQ multiplex PCR; TCRdb has only the in-frame clones, and not every one. The sample comprises about 91,000 clones, less than 85% of which are singletons, and roughly 8% rests with the top ten. CDR3 size: 15 residues. Looked up from germline, CDR1 is LNHDA and CDR2 is SQIVND (reference sequence). Trimming stripped 5 bases from V and 2 bases from J, with 14 bases between. The receptor comes from a man aged 70-80 years with urothelial cancer. The chain has TRBV19 and TRBJ2-3; unclear D gene. The input for sequencing was PBMCs, taken around atezolizumab (anti-PD-L1) treatment. The CDR3 reads CASSATPEVTDTQYF. The CDR3 DNA sequence: TGTGCCAGTAGTGCCACTCCCGAGGTCACAGATACGCAGTATTTT.